The 27 T cell receptor beta chains given below trace back to one sample, sequenced in a study of response to subunit inactivated influenza vaccine. MiXCR was run by TCRdb on the RT-PCR reads, yielding one entry per CDR3 protein. In the table there are over 450,000 distinct CDR3 sequences, 10% to 15% of which are singletons. Here the sequenced sample was PBMCs from blood, taken 45 days after vaccination. Receptors were obtained from a man aged 45-60 years who received an inactivated influenza vaccine.

The rearrangement uses TRBV12-3 or TRBV12-4 and TRBJ2-1; D is perhaps TRBD1 (5 bases). The CDR3 runs 11 residues. The V and J ends lost 9 bases and 10 bases respectively, with 13 bases between them. The CDR3 is CASSRAMEQFF. CDR3 sequence (DNA): TGTGCCAGTAGCAGGGCCATGGAGCAGTTCTTC.

This clonotype was counted only a few times. J is TRBJ2-7 and V is TRBV29-1; a weak D match, TRBD2 (6 bases). This CDR3 has 13 residues. V lost 6 bases, J lost 7 bases, and 19 bases lay in between. The germline gives CDR1 SQVTM, CDR2 ANQGSEA. CDR3 residues: CSVLPGGGWEQYF. Written as DNA, the CDR3 is TGCAGCGTCTTGCCCGGAGGAGGGTGGGAGCAGTACTTC.

This clonotype was detected only a few times. J is TRBJ2-7 and V is TRBV7-2, with 7 nucleotides matching TRBD1. The CDR3 spans 15 residues. V lost 5 bases to trimming and J lost 2 bases; unmatched junction nucleotides: 9. CDR1 is SGHTA, CDR2 FQGNSA, per germline. The CDR3 is CASSGASGTAYEQYF. The CDR3 DNA follows: TGTGCCAGCAGCGGGGCATCCGGGACAGCCTACGAGCAGTACTTC.

The CDR3 protein is CSARASGSTYNEQFF. The CDR3 DNA reads TGCAGTGCTAGAGCTAGCGGGAGCACCTACAATGAGCAGTTCTTC. The V gene is TRBV20-1, the J gene TRBJ2-1; 10 nucleotides align to TRBD2. Germline-derived CDR1 and CDR2 are DFQATT and SNEGSKA (reference sequence). The CDR3 is 15 residues long. Unmatched junction bases numbered 2, after V lost 1 base and J lost 2 bases.

The rearrangement joins TRBV24-1 to TRBJ2-1; TRBD2 is a possible D gene (7 bases). Germline CDR1 KGHDR, CDR2 SFDVKD. The CDR3 loop spans 15 amino acids. V lost 4 bases to trimming and J lost 6 bases, with 15 bases between them. In DNA form, the CDR3 reads TGTGCCACCAGTGAACCGGGGGGCAGACGCAATGAGCAGTTCTTC. It specifies CATSEPGGRRNEQFF.

The gene calls are TRBV29-1 and TRBJ2-7; a possible D gene is TRBD1 (5 bases). V was trimmed by 8 bases and J by 2 bases, leaving 16 bases between them. This CDR3 has 13 residues. Germline V gene sequence: CDR1 SQVTM, CDR2 ANQGSEA. CDR3 bases: TGCAGCATAGTACAGGCTACGGCCTACGAGCAGTACTTC. It yields the protein CSIVQATAYEQYF.

In its sample, this clonotype was seen a few times. The chain employs TRBV6-5 and TRBJ1-5; D is ambiguous. CDR3 length: 13 amino acids. V was pared by 4 bases and J by 2 bases, with 6 bases between. Looked up from germline, CDR1 is MNHEY and CDR2 is SVGAGI. DNA for the CDR3: TGTGCCAGCAGTTCGGTGGGCAATCAGCCCCAGCATTTT. Residues: CASSSVGNQPQHF.

The chain has TRBV5-1 and TRBJ2-2; TRBD1 matches at 7 bases. Trimming took 0 bases from V and 1 from J; bases not matched to a gene: 3. The CDR3 consists of 16 residues. Germline values: CDR1 SGHRS, CDR2 YFSETQ. CDR3 amino acids: CASSLDWTGNTGELFF. CDR3 sequence (DNA): TGCGCCAGCAGCTTGGATTGGACAGGGAACACCGGGGAGCTGTTTTTT.

Many counts were recorded for this clonotype. A much larger clone lies a single base off, so this may be a read error. The chain couples TRBV28 to TRBJ2-7; possible D gene TRBD1, 6 bases. Trimming shortened V by 7 bases and J by 4 bases, and 11 bases separated the two germline ends. Germline V gene data show CDR1 as MDHEN and CDR2 as SYDVKM. The CDR3 loop spans 12 amino acids. Here the CDR3 reads CASTLGGYEQYF. The CDR3 nucleotides read TGTGCCAGCACCTTAGGGGGTTACGAGCAGTACTTC. The complete variable domain, with remaining parts taken from reference TRBV28 and TRBJ2-7, reads DVKVTQSSRYLVKRTGEKVFLECVQDMDHENMFWYRQDPGLGLRLIYFSYDVKMKEKGDIPEGYSVSREKKERFSLILESASTNQTSMYLCASTLGGYEQYFGPGTRLTVT.

This clonotype was observed a handful of times. The chain joins TRBV29-1 to TRBJ1-2; D call uncertain. CDR3 length equals 14 residues. Trimming stripped 4 bases from V and 6 bases from J, with 18 bases between. Looked up from germline, CDR1 is SQVTM and CDR2 is ANQGSEA. Here the CDR3 reads CSVAPRAVTNGYTF. The CDR3 nucleotides read TGCAGCGTTGCGCCACGGGCCGTCACAAATGGCTACACCTTC. The whole variable domain, remainder taken from reference TRBV29-1 and TRBJ1-2, is SAVISQKPSRDICQRGTSLTIQCQVDSQVTMMFWYRQQPGQSLTLIATANQGSEATYESGFVIDKFPISRPNLTFSTLTVSNMSPEDSSIYLCSVAPRAVTNGYTFGSGTRLTVV.

The rearrangement links TRBV3-1 to TRBJ1-5; possibly TRBD1 for D (6 bases). The germline V gene has CDR1 LGHDT and CDR2 YNNKEL (reference sequence). V lost 8 bases to trimming and J lost 4 bases, with 27 bases between them. The CDR3 sequence is 18 residues long. The CDR3: CASGQTVPADPINQPQHF. In DNA form, the CDR3 reads TGTGCCAGCGGACAGACAGTCCCCGCAGACCCGATTAATCAGCCCCAGCATTTT.

This clonotype was seen a few times. The DNA of the CDR3 is TGTGCCAGCAGCCAATCGGACAGGGGGCGCTTCGGGCAGTACTTC. Translation: CASSQSDRGRFGQYF. The V gene is TRBV16, the J gene TRBJ2-7, with 11 bases identical to TRBD1. This CDR3 is built from 15 residues. Per the germline V gene, CDR1 is KGHSY and CDR2 is FQNENV. Trimming took 0 bases from V and 9 from J; bases not matched to a gene: 7.

This clonotype has more than one count but fewer than ten. V gene TRBV6-1 combines with J gene TRBJ1-5; D not resolved. CDR1 is MNHNS and CDR2 is SASEGT in the germline V gene. This CDR3 contains 15 residues. Between the trimmed V and J ends, which lost 5 bases and 0 bases, there was a span of 11 bases. CDR3 protein: CASSPTVYSNQPQHF. The CDR3 DNA reads TGTGCCAGCAGTCCCACAGTGTATAGCAATCAGCCCCAGCATTTT.

The J gene is TRBJ1-4, the V gene TRBV10-2; 9 bases are shared with TRBD1. Germline trimming cut 10 bases from V and 7 bases from J; bases unmatched to any gene: 7. This CDR3 has 13 residues. Looked up from germline, CDR1 is WSHSY and CDR2 is SAAADI. CDR3 DNA: TGCGCCACCAGACAGGGGGACGGTGAAAAACTGTTTTTT. Residues: CATRQGDGEKLFF.

The table lists this clonotype with many counts. The V and J genes are TRBV20-1 and TRBJ2-2, with TRBD2 identical over 7 bases. The CDR3 has 14 residues. The V and J ends lost 5 bases and 6 bases, in that order; junction bases with no gene match: 9. Germline CDR1 and CDR2: DFQATT and SNEGSKA (reference sequence). Here the CDR3 reads CSAGMGGSAGELFF. Written as DNA, the CDR3 is TGCAGTGCTGGGATGGGCGGGAGTGCCGGGGAGCTGTTTTTT.

This clonotype was recorded many times. V and J are TRBV5-6 and TRBJ2-1; 8 bases are a match to TRBD1. The CDR3 extends over 15 amino acids. V trimming: 1 base; J trimming: 10 bases; junction bases outside the gene matches: 10. The germline CDR1 and CDR2 sequences are SGHDT and YYEEEE. The CDR3 nucleotides are TGTGCCAGCAGCTTGTATCCAGAGAACAGGGGGGAGCAGTTCTTC. Translation gives CASSLYPENRGEQFF.

The chain employs TRBV20-1 and TRBJ2-4; possibly TRBD1 or TRBD2 for D (5 bases each). This CDR3 is 13 amino acids long. Germline loops: CDR1 DFQATT, CDR2 SNEGSKA (reference sequence). Trimming stripped 5 bases from V and 3 bases from J, with 11 bases between. DNA of the CDR3: TGCAGTGCTGGACTGGACAACAAAAACATTCAGTACTTC. The encoded protein is CSAGLDNKNIQYF.

This chain joins TRBV7-3 and TRBJ2-3, with a weak D call TRBD2 (6 bases). Germline V gene lookup returns CDR1 SGHTA and CDR2 FQGTGA. With 1 base removed from V and 2 bases from J, the gap between germline ends came to 13 bases. There are 16 residues in the CDR3. In DNA, the CDR3 is TGTGCCAGCAGCTTAAGGCCCTCTAGCGACACAGATACGCAGTATTTT. This sequence encodes CASSLRPSSDTDTQYF.

The chain recombines TRBV12-3 or TRBV12-4 with TRBJ2-1; the D is unclear. V gave up 3 bases and J gave up 8 bases, with 11 bases separating them. The CDR3 consists of 13 residues. CDR3 bases: TGTGCCAGCAGTTTTACTCCATGGGATGAGCAGTTCTTC. Residues: CASSFTPWDEQFF.

The CDR3 spells CASRLGRYEQYF. Here the CDR3 DNA reads TGTGCCAGCAGACTTGGGAGGTACGAGCAGTACTTC. The V and J genes are TRBV6-2 or TRBV6-3 and TRBJ2-7, with D possibly matching TRBD2 (6 bases). Trimming pared 6 bases from V and 4 bases from J, leaving 10 bases between. The germline gives CDR1 MNHEY, CDR2 SVGEGT. The CDR3 covers 12 residues.

This chain uses TRBV5-1 with TRBJ2-7; 10 bases are a match to TRBD1. This CDR3 comprises 15 residues. V lost 4 bases to trimming and J lost 2 bases; unmatched junction nucleotides: 6. CDR1 SGHRS and CDR2 YFSETQ come from the germline V gene. The CDR3 DNA follows: TGCGCCAGCAGCAGGGCCGGGACAGGGGCCTACGAGCAGTACTTC. The encoded protein is CASSRAGTGAYEQYF.

This clonotype was detected a few times. The V call is TRBV27, the J call TRBJ2-1; TRBD2 aligns across 9 bases. V dropped 2 bases and J dropped 10; count of bases not matched to a gene: 6. The CDR3 runs 14 residues. The germline CDR1 and CDR2 sequences are MNHEY and SMNVEV (reference sequence). The CDR3 sequence is CASSLMGLASEQFF. Written as DNA, the CDR3 is TGTGCCAGCAGTTTAATGGGACTAGCATCGGAGCAGTTCTTC.

This clonotype has more than one count but fewer than ten. V usage is TRBV29-1 and J usage is TRBJ1-1; TRBD1 agrees at 7 bases. The length of the CDR3 is 13 residues. The germline gives CDR1 SQVTM, CDR2 ANQGSEA. Unmatched junction bases numbered 5, after V lost 7 bases and J lost 0 bases. CDR3 nucleotides: TGCAGCGGGACGGGACAGATGAACACTGAAGCTTTCTTT. Its protein product is CSGTGQMNTEAFF.

The rearrangement uses TRBV5-4 and TRBJ1-4; D is unresolved. Germline CDR1 reads SGHNT; CDR2 reads YYREEE (reference sequence). Trimming shortened V by 5 bases and J by 1 base, and 6 bases separated the two germline ends. The CDR3 has 13 amino acids. The CDR3 coding sequence is TGTGCCAGCAGGGGTGAAACTAATGAAAAACTGTTTTTT. Protein sequence: CASRGETNEKLFF.

This clonotype occurred a few times. The CDR3 reads CASSLVAFQPQHF. For the CDR3, the DNA is TGTGCCAGCAGTTTAGTGGCTTTTCAGCCCCAGCATTTT. J is TRBJ1-5 and V is TRBV6-5; no clear D gene. V lost 4 bases to trimming and J lost 6 bases, with 10 bases between them. The V gene's germline CDR1 is MNHEY and CDR2 SVGAGI. The CDR3 is 13 amino acids.

A single count supports this clonotype. The chain links TRBV27 to TRBJ2-3, with TRBD1 matching over 12 bases. CDR1 MNHEY and CDR2 SMNVEV come from the germline V gene (reference sequence). This CDR3 comprises 19 residues. The J segment lost 2 bases and the V segment lost 7 bases, leaving 16 bases of the junction unmatched. CDR3 in DNA: TGTGCCAGCACCTTTAGAAACACCGGGACAGGGGGCGCCACAGATACGCAGTATTTT. As protein: CASTFRNTGTGGATDTQYF.

A few counts support this clonotype. The chain joins TRBV6-1 to TRBJ2-7; TRBD2 matches at 9 bases. V gave up 4 bases and J gave up 3 bases; unmatched junction bases: 4. The germline V gene encodes CDR1 MNHNS and CDR2 SASEGT. CDR3 size: 14 residues. In DNA, the CDR3 is TGTGCCAGCAGTGCGGGACTAGCAGTCTACGAGCAGTACTTC. Translated: CASSAGLAVYEQYF.